The 27 T cell receptor beta chains below come from one sample, sequenced in a study of shared clonotypes between healthy human individuals. Selected positively for CCR7 and CD45RO-negative, naive CD8 cells excluded terminally differentiated effector memory CD45RA+ cells. Measured with immunoSEQ multiplex PCR; TCRdb has only the in-frame clones, and not every one. The sample contains 2 million to 2.5 million clones, 90% to 95% of which appear only once. Sample: naive CD8+ T cells from PBMCs. The receptors were sampled from a man aged 18 to 35 in good health. Some clones in this sample may be carry-over from other donors' samples.

As regards this clone: Other nucleotide sequences from this sample produce the same CDR3. The V and J genes are TRBV13 and TRBJ2-7; either TRBD1 or TRBD2 may fit D (5 bases each). Trimming pared 4 bases from V and 1 base from J, leaving 11 bases between. The germline gives CDR1 PRHDT, CDR2 FYEKMQ (reference sequence). This CDR3 has 14 amino acids. The CDR3 DNA reads as TGTGCCAGCAGCTCCCGGGACGGATCCTACGAGCAGTACTTC. Its translation is CASSSRDGSYEQYF. Using reference TRBV13 and TRBJ2-7 for the parts outside the CDR3, the full variable domain is AAGVIQSPRHLIKEKRETATLKCYPIPRHDTVYWYQQGPGQDPQFLISFYEKMQSDKGSIPDRFSAQQFSDYHSELNMSSLELGDSALYFCASSSRDGSYEQYFGPGTRLTVT.

The chain has TRBV15 and TRBJ2-7, with D perhaps TRBD1 (5 bases). CDR3 size: 16 residues. The germline gives CDR1 LNHNV, CDR2 YYDKDF (reference sequence). V was pared by 0 bases and J by 1 base, with 13 bases between. Written as DNA, the CDR3 is TGTGCCACCAGCAGAGATGGGGCGGACCATTCCTACGAGCAGTACTTC. Translating it yields CATSRDGADHSYEQYF.

The chain employs TRBV6-5 and TRBJ1-1; TRBD1 matches at 7 bases. J was trimmed by 7 bases and V by 6 bases; bases with no gene match: 5. The germline V gene encodes CDR1 MNHEY and CDR2 SVGAGI. The CDR3 runs 12 residues. CDR3 sequence (DNA): TGTGCCAGCAGCCCTAGACAGGGTGAAGCTTTCTTT. Protein sequence: CASSPRQGEAFF.

J is TRBJ2-1 and V is TRBV30; 11 nucleotides agree with TRBD2. The trim removed 1 base at V and 7 bases at J, leaving 9 bases unmatched. Germline loops: CDR1 GTSNPN, CDR2 SVGIG (reference sequence). The CDR3 runs to 16 residues. The CDR3, as DNA: TGTGCCTGGAGTGACCTTACTAGCGGGAGTGGTAATGAGCAGTTCTTC. Translated, it gives CAWSDLTSGSGNEQFF.

V usage is TRBV28 and J usage is TRBJ1-5; 7 bases map to TRBD1. The CDR3 loop spans 15 amino acids. The germline V gene encodes CDR1 MDHEN and CDR2 SYDVKM. V dropped 5 bases and J dropped 3; count of bases not matched to a gene: 7. The CDR3 DNA follows: TGTGCCAGCAGTCTCCCTGGGACAGACAATCAGCCCCAGCATTTT. Translation: CASSLPGTDNQPQHF. The complete variable domain, with remaining parts taken from reference TRBV28 and TRBJ1-5, reads DVKVTQSSRYLVKRTGEKVFLECVQDMDHENMFWYRQDPGLGLRLIYFSYDVKMKEKGDIPEGYSVSREKKERFSLILESASTNQTSMYLCASSLPGTDNQPQHFGDGTRLSIL.

This sequence joins TRBV25-1 and TRBJ2-3; D is possibly TRBD2 (5 bases). The CDR3 consists of 15 residues. The V gene's germline CDR1 is MGHDK and CDR2 SYGVNS. The V end was cut by 2 bases, the J end by 0 bases, with 9 bases between. This chain's CDR3 is CASSEVRTSTDTQYF. Here the CDR3 DNA reads TGTGCCAGCAGTGAAGTAAGGACTAGCACAGATACGCAGTATTTT.

This clone appeared once. The chain combines TRBV27 with TRBJ2-2, with D possibly TRBD1 on 5 matching bases. V lost 4 bases, J lost 3 bases, and 15 bases lay in between. The germline V gene encodes CDR1 MNHEY and CDR2 SMNVEV (reference sequence). This CDR3 region has 16 residues. CDR3 in DNA: TGTGCCAGCAGTTCTAGGACAAGCCGATACACCGGGGAGCTGTTTTTT. Translating it yields CASSSRTSRYTGELFF.

This sequence joins TRBV5-1 and TRBJ1-1, with D perhaps TRBD1 (5 bases). The germline V and J ends were trimmed by 7 bases and 5 bases, with 18 bases remaining between them. The CDR3 totals 14 residues. The germline CDR1 and CDR2 sequences are SGHRS and YFSETQ. The CDR3 bases are TGCGCCAGCTCCGGGGGTCGGGGCCTGACTGAAGCTTTCTTT. Translating it yields CASSGGRGLTEAFF.

The chain uses TRBV7-9 and TRBJ2-7, with D tentatively TRBD1 or TRBD2 (5 bases each). The V end lost 5 bases, the J end lost 2 bases, and 19 bases lay between the germline ends. CDR1 is SEHNR and CDR2 is FQNEAQ in the germline V gene (reference sequence). The CDR3 runs 16 residues. The CDR3 nucleotides read TGTGCCAGCAGCCCCCAGGGAGTTGAAGCAACCTACGAGCAGTACTTC. Encoded protein: CASSPQGVEATYEQYF. The complete variable domain, with remaining parts taken from reference TRBV7-9 and TRBJ2-7, reads DTGVSQNPRHKITKRGQNVTFRCDPISEHNRLYWYRQTLGQGPEFLTYFQNEAQLEKSRLLSDRFSAERPKGSFSTLEIQRTEQGDSAMYLCASSPQGVEATYEQYFGPGTRLTVT.

V gene TRBV7-6 combines with J gene TRBJ2-2; perhaps TRBD1 as D (6 bases). V lost 2 bases and J lost 0, with 19 bases in between. CDR3 length equals 19 residues. The germline V gene has CDR1 SGHVS and CDR2 FNYEAQ. The CDR3 sequence is CASSLILPGHRTNTGELFF. The CDR3 bases are TGTGCCAGCAGCTTAATACTCCCGGGACATAGGACGAACACCGGGGAGCTGTTTTTT.

The chain carries TRBV28 and TRBJ1-1, with D uncertain. CDR3 length equals 17 residues. Trimming left V 5 bases short and J 8 bases short, with 27 bases between. Germline V CDR1 and CDR2: MDHEN, SYDVKM. This chain's CDR3 is CASSILPSRSLVGEAFF. CDR3 bases: TGTGCCAGCAGTATTCTGCCCTCCCGATCCTTAGTCGGGGAAGCTTTCTTT.

Written as DNA, the CDR3 is TGCGCCAGCAGCTTGGATAGGGGCAATGAGCAGTTCTTC. Its translation: CASSLDRGNEQFF. The rearrangement joins TRBV5-1 to TRBJ2-1; D possibly corresponds to TRBD1 (5 bases). The germline CDR1 and CDR2 sequences are SGHRS and YFSETQ. Trimming took off 0 bases at V and 6 bases at J, with 7 bases between the two ends. The CDR3 runs to 13 residues.

The rearrangement uses TRBV15 and TRBJ1-5, with D possibly TRBD1 on 5 matching bases. The CDR3 consists of 16 residues. V dropped 0 bases and J dropped 2 bases, with 11 bases sitting between them. Germline V gives CDR1 LNHNV, CDR2 YYDKDF (reference sequence). The CDR3 bases are TGTGCCACCAGCAGAGATTTCAGGGAAGGCAATCAGCCCCAGCATTTT. Translating gives CATSRDFREGNQPQHF.

The chain uses TRBV19 and TRBJ2-7; 9 bases match TRBD1. The germline CDR1 and CDR2 sequences are LNHDA and SQIVND (reference sequence). V was clipped by 8 bases and J by 3 bases; unmatched bases: 11. The CDR3 sequence is 15 residues long. CDR3 coding DNA: TGTGCCAGTCGGGACCGTGGGACAGGGAGCTACGAGCAGTACTTC. It codes for CASRDRGTGSYEQYF.

This clone was detected once. This chain uses TRBV11-2 with TRBJ2-1; TRBD2 aligns across 10 bases. J gave up 2 bases and V 5 bases, and 9 bases lay outside the gene matches. The germline V gene has CDR1 SGHAT and CDR2 FQNNGV. The CDR3 sequence is 17 residues long. The CDR3 DNA is TGTGCCAGCAGCCCGAAACGGACTAGCGGCACCTACAATGAGCAGTTCTTC. It is translated as CASSPKRTSGTYNEQFF.

Turning to this clone: The sample holds other DNA sequences that translate to the same CDR3. V is TRBV5-1 and J is TRBJ2-7; D is perhaps TRBD1 or TRBD2 (6 bases each). The germline V gene has CDR1 SGHRS and CDR2 YFSETQ. Trimming took off 0 bases at V and 2 bases at J, with 9 bases between the two ends. The CDR3 length is 14 residues. CDR3 nucleotide sequence: TGCGCCAGCAGCTTGGCCGGGGGCACCTACGAGCAGTACTTC. It yields the protein CASSLAGGTYEQYF.

This sequence joins TRBV10-3 and TRBJ2-1; D unresolved. The CDR3 sequence is 13 residues long. Trimming cost V 10 bases and J 0 bases, with 10 bases left between them. Looked up from germline, CDR1 is ENHRY and CDR2 is SYGVKD. DNA of the CDR3: TGTGCCACTCGACCAGACTCCTACAATGAGCAGTTCTTC. Translating gives CATRPDSYNEQFF.

The V and J genes are TRBV6-5 and TRBJ1-1; the D is unclear. The germline V gene has CDR1 MNHEY and CDR2 SVGAGI. With 4 bases removed from V and 3 bases from J, the gap between germline ends came to 12 bases. The CDR3 contains 14 residues. The CDR3 here is CASSLGTRYTEAFF. The CDR3 nucleotides read TGTGCCAGCAGTTTGGGCACTCGATACACTGAAGCTTTCTTT.

The chain links TRBV4-1 to TRBJ2-1; D gene ambiguous. This CDR3 has 15 amino acids. The V gene's germline CDR1 is MGHRA and CDR2 YSYEKL. The germline V and J ends were trimmed by 0 bases and 3 bases, with 9 bases remaining between them. The CDR3 loop is CASSQDLANYNEQFF. The CDR3 DNA reads as TGCGCCAGCAGCCAAGATCTTGCAAACTACAATGAGCAGTTCTTC.

This rearrangement joins TRBV13 to TRBJ1-1, with D hard to call. Trimming took 1 base from V and 1 from J, leaving 7 bases between them. This CDR3 region has 14 residues. Germline V gene sequence: CDR1 PRHDT, CDR2 FYEKMQ (reference sequence). Written as DNA, the CDR3 is TGTGCCAGCAGCTTAGAGGGTGCGAACACTGAAGCTTTCTTT. This codes for CASSLEGANTEAFF.

J is TRBJ2-7 and V is TRBV7-2; TRBD1 matches 7 bases. Looked up from germline, CDR1 is SGHTA and CDR2 is FQGNSA. The CDR3 runs 15 residues. V trimming: 4 bases; J trimming: 2 bases; junction bases outside the gene matches: 8. CDR3 loop: CASSYRDRPTYEQYF. Here the CDR3 DNA reads TGTGCCAGCAGCTACCGGGACAGACCGACCTACGAGCAGTACTTC.

CDR3 in DNA: TGTGCCAGCAGCTTGGGTGGCAGGGGGACTGAAGCTTTCTTT. As protein: CASSLGGRGTEAFF. The rearrangement links TRBV5-8 to TRBJ1-1; TRBD1 aligns across 7 bases. V shed 0 bases, J shed 5 bases, and the junction held 4 bases outside the gene matches. This CDR3 spans 14 amino acids. In germline, CDR1 is SGHTS, CDR2 YDEGEE.

The chain couples TRBV2 to TRBJ1-1, with D perhaps TRBD1 (6 bases). The CDR3 is made up of 16 amino acids. Germline values: CDR1 SNHLY, CDR2 FYNNEI. Trimming took 3 bases from V and 6 from J, leaving 20 bases between them. In nucleotides, the CDR3 is TGTGCCAGCAGTGAGCAGCAGGGGAAAGTATACGCTGAAGCTTTCTTT. Translated, it gives CASSEQQGKVYAEAFF.

This clone was counted once. The V and J genes are TRBV18 and TRBJ2-3, with no clear D. V lost 3 bases and J lost 4, with 17 bases in between. The CDR3 has 16 amino acids. Germline CDR1 reads KGHSH; CDR2 reads LQKENI. CDR3 residues: CASSPTRRYGADTQYF. The DNA of the CDR3 is TGTGCCAGCTCACCTACAAGACGATATGGCGCAGATACGCAGTATTTT.

The rearrangement uses TRBV29-1 and TRBJ1-2, with D possibly TRBD1 on 6 matching bases. Trimming shortened V by 7 bases and J by 4 bases, and 19 bases separated the two germline ends. Germline CDR1 is SQVTM and CDR2 is ANQGSEA. The CDR3 loop spans 14 amino acids. This CDR3 reads CSAGTPGLTYGYTF. CDR3 nucleotide sequence: TGCAGCGCAGGGACACCGGGACTGACCTATGGCTACACCTTC.

This clone was observed once. This chain links TRBV10-2 with TRBJ2-7; D assignment may be TRBD1 or TRBD2 (5 bases each). V was cut by 5 bases and J by 4 bases, with 18 bases left in between. CDR1 and CDR2 from the germline V gene are WSHSY and SAAADI. This CDR3 region has 15 residues. The CDR3 loop is CASSHMPGTWYEQYF. CDR3 sequence (DNA): TGCGCCAGCAGTCACATGCCAGGGACGTGGTACGAGCAGTACTTC.

J is TRBJ2-5 and V is TRBV6-5; 7 nucleotides line up with TRBD1. Germline lookup yields CDR1 MNHEY and CDR2 SVGAGI. CDR3 size: 15 residues. Trimming at V came to 2 bases and at J to 5 bases, leaving 8 bases not matched to a gene. The DNA for the CDR3 is TGTGCCAGCAGTTACCTTGGACAGGTCGGGGAGACCCAGTACTTC. As protein: CASSYLGQVGETQYF.